This TCR beta chain comes out of a study of CD8+CD57+ T cells in acquired aplastic anemia (dated by TCRdb to between 2018 and 2020). As for the study more broadly: Extracted DNA from sorted CD4+ and CD8+ cells averaged approximately 3 ug, ranging from roughly 0.17 to 27.4 ug. The research as a whole found: Around 28 CD8+ CDR3 sequences were found to be shared between patients and controls, but these sequences appeared to be highly expressed in patients and within the immunodominant clones of the patients. Patients and healthy controls showed no significant difference in CD8+ Simpson's diversity (P=0.060).

TCR beta VDJ combination and CDR3 sequence profiling used genomic DNA as the template. An Illumina HiSeq 2000 was the platform used for TCR repertoire sequencing. The study's own analysis went as follows. TRBV/TRBJ rearrangement plots, CDR3 size and DJ length profiles, and Simpson's diversity index were used to assess repertoires. The most abundant DNA sequence in the deep sequencing data was defined as the immunodominant clone. CDR3 amino acid sequences were screened for sharing across subjects and were compared with published repertoires and the VDJdb database. In-frame beta chains were kept once TCRdb had trimmed the public reads at Q25 with fastp and called clones with MiXCR. Under each unique CDR3 protein, matching rows form one entry showing the most common genes and DNA. V and J calls and clone size were set by TCRdb, not the authors. This sample holds under 200,000 distinct CDR3 sequences; under 70% were observed only once. The ten largest clones represent approximately 44% of the sample.

The study deep-sequenced TCR repertoires of sorted CD4+ and CD8+ blood T cells from severe aplastic anemia patients and healthy subjects. Ficoll-Paque density gradient centrifugation was used to isolate peripheral blood mononuclear cells. Before DNA extraction, CD4+ and CD8+ T cells were sorted with FACS or magnetic beads. This clonotype was seen a handful of times. Its cognate antigen has yet to be identified. Per-base qualities were not stored, and no clone one base away is much larger. This TCR came from a human donor with severe aplastic anemia or a healthy control (not recorded which). Sequenced material: sorted CD4+, CD8+, or CD8+CD57+ T cells (not recorded which) from PBMCs.

Here the CDR3 is given as CASSPWGAGGGYTF. The sequenced DNA: TGTGCCAGCAGCCCATGGGGGGCAGGGGGTGGCTACACCTTC. Recombination linked TRBV7-3 to TRBJ1-2; TRBD1 agrees with 7 junctional bases. From the cysteine through the phenylalanine, the CDR3 covers 14 amino acids. CDR3 DNA is the only sequence kept; it has 42 bases, read in frame from the first base. Taken from the germline V gene, the CDR1 and CDR2 loops are SGHTA and FQGTGA. V loses 5 bases at its end and J loses 7 bases; junction bases beyond the gene matches: 10.